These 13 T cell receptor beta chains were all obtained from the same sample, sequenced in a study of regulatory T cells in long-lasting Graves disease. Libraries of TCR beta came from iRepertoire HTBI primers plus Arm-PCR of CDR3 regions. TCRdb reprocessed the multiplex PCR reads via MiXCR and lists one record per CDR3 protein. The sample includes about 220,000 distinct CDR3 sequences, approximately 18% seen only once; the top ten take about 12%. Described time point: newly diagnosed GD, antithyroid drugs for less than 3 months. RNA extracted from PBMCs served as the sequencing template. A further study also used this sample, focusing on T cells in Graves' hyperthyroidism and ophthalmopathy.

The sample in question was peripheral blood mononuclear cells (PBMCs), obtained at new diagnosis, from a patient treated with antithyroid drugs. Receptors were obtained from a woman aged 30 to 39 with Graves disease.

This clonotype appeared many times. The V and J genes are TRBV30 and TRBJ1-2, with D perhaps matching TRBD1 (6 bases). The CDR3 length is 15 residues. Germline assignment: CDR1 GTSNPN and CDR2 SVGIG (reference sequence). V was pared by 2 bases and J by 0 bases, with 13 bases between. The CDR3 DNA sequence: TGTGCCTGGAGTAAAGGACAGCCTCCTAACTATGGCTACACCTTC. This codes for CAWSKGQPPNYGYTF. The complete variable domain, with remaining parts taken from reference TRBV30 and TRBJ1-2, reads SQTIHQWPATLVQPVGSPLSLECTVEGTSNPNLYWYRQAAGRGLQLLFYSVGIGQISSEVPQNLSASRPQDRQFILSSKKLLLSDSGFYLCAWSKGQPPNYGYTFGSGTRLTVV.

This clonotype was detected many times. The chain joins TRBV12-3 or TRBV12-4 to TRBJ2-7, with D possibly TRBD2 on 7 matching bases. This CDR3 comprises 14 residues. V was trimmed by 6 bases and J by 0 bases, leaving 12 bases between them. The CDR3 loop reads CASRQGGSSYEQYF. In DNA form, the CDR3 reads TGTGCCAGCAGACAGGGCGGGAGCTCCTACGAGCAGTACTTC.

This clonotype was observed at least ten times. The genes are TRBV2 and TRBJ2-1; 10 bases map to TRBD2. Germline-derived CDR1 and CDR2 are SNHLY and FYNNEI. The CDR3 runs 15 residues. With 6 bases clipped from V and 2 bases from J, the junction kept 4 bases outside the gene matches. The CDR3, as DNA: TGTGCCAGCAGAAAGGGACTAGCGCCCTACAATGAGCAGTTCTTC. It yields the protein CASRKGLAPYNEQFF.

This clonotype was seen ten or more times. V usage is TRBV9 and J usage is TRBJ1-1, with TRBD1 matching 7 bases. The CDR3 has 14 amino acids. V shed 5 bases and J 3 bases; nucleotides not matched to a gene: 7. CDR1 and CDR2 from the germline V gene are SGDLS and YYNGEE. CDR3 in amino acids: CASRADRADTEAFF. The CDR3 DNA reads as TGTGCCAGCAGGGCCGACAGGGCTGACACTGAAGCTTTCTTT.

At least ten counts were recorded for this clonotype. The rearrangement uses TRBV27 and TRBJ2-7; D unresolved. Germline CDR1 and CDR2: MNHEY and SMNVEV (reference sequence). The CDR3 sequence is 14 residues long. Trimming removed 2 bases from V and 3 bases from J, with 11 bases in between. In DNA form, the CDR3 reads TGTGCCAGCAGTTTAGCAGGCAGTAACTACGAGCAGTACTTC. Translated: CASSLAGSNYEQYF.

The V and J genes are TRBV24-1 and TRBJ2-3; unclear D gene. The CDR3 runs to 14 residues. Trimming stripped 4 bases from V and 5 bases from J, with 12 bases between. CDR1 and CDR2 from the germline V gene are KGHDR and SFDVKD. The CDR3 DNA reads TGTGCCACCAGTGAAGACCGGGTAATAGATACGCAGTATTTT. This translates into CATSEDRVIDTQYF.

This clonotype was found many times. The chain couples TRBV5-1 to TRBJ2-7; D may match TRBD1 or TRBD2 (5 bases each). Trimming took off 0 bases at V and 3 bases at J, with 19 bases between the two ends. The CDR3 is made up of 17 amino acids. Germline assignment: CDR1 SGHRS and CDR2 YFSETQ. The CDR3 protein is CASSLALASQGHYEQYF. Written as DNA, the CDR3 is TGCGCCAGCAGCTTGGCCCTAGCTAGCCAGGGTCACTACGAGCAGTACTTC.

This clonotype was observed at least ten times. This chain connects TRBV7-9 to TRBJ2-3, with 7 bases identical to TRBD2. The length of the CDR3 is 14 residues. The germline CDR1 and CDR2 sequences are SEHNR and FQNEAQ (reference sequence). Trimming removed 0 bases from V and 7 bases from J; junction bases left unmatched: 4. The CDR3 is CASSLATGLNTQYF. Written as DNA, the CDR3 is TGTGCCAGCAGCTTAGCGACGGGACTAAATACGCAGTATTTT.

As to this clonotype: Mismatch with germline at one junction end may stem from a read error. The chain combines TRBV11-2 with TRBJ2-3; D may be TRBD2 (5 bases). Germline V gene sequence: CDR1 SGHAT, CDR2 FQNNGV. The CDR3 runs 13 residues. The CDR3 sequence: CASTLLDTETQYF. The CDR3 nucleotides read TGTGCCAGCACCTTACTAGACACAGAGACGCAGTATTTT.

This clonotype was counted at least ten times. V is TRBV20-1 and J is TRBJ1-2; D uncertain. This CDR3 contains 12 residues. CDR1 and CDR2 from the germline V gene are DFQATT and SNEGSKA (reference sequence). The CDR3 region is CRGVAGMDGYTF. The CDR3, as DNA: TGCAGGGGCGTGGCAGGCATGGATGGCTACACCTTC.

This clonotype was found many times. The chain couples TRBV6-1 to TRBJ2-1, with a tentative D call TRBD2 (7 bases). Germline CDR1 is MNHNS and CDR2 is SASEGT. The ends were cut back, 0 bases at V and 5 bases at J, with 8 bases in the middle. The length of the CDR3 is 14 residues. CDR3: CASSEAGGHNEQFF. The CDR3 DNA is TGTGCCAGCAGTGAAGCGGGGGGGCACAATGAGCAGTTCTTC.

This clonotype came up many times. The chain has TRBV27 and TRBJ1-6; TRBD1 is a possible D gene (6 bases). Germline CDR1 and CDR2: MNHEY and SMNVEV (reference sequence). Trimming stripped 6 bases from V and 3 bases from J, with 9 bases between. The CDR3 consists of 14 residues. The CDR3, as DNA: TGTGCCAGCAGGGACAGCCGCTATAATTCACCCCTCCACTTT. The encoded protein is CASRDSRYNSPLHF.

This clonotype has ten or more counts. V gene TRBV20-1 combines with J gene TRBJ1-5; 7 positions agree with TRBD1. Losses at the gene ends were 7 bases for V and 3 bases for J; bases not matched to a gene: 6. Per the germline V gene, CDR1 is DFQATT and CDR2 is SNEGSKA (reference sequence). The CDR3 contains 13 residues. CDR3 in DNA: TGCAGTGTTAACAGGGGCGCCAATCAGCCCCAGCATTTT. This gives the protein CSVNRGANQPQHF.